The 7 T cell receptor beta chains reported below all come from one sample, sequenced in a study of T cell repertoires in cytomegalovirus infection (dated by TCRdb to about 2019). Sequencing was carried out with an Illumina HiSeq 1500. In TCRdb, the public reads were trimmed at Q25 with fastp and aligned with MiXCR, with productive beta chains retained. Here each entry gathers all rows of one CDR3 protein and keeps the most common genes and DNA. The sample contains about 180,000 distinct CDR3 sequences, 17% of them found a single time. Jointly, the top ten make up around 25% of the sample. Material: CD8+ T cells from PBMCs. These receptors were obtained from a human donor in good health (CMV status not recorded). Some clones in this sample may be carry-over from other donors' samples.

V is TRBV4-2 and J is TRBJ2-7; no reliable D call. V lost 4 bases and J 5 bases, leaving 15 bases between the germline ends. This CDR3 comprises 14 residues. Germline assignment: CDR1 LGHNA and CDR2 YNFKEQ. This CDR3 is CASSLLGRPDEQYF. CDR3 in DNA: TGTGCCAGCAGCCTCCTTGGCCGCCCCGACGAGCAGTACTTC.

The chain joins TRBV29-1 to TRBJ1-2; TRBD1 might be the D (6 bases). This CDR3 is built from 15 residues. The V gene lost 0 bases and the J gene lost 2 bases, with 13 bases spanning the gap. Germline V gene data show CDR1 as SQVTM and CDR2 as ANQGSEA. CDR3 amino acids: CSVEDRGAGNYGYTF. CDR3 DNA sequence: TGCAGCGTTGAAGATCGGGGGGCCGGAAACTATGGCTACACCTTC.

This CDR3 is CASSYGLTTGTVNYEQYF. The CDR3 coding sequence is TGTGCCAGCAGTTATGGGTTGACGACCGGGACAGTTAATTACGAGCAGTACTTC. V and J are TRBV6-2 or TRBV6-3 and TRBJ2-7; 7 bases line up with TRBD1. V dropped 3 bases and J dropped 4; count of bases not matched to a gene: 18. This CDR3 has 18 amino acids. CDR1 MNHEY and CDR2 SVGEGT come from the germline V gene.

This clonotype was counted only a few times. The rearrangement uses TRBV4-1 and TRBJ2-5; 11 bases are a match to TRBD2. V shed 4 bases, J shed 1 base, and the junction held 5 bases outside the gene matches. Germline CDR1 and CDR2: MGHRA and YSYEKL. The CDR3 has 16 residues. CDR3 DNA: TGCGCCAGCAGCCTGCGGACTAGCGGGTCCCAAGAGACCCAGTACTTC. Protein sequence: CASSLRTSGSQETQYF.

The V gene is TRBV19, the J gene TRBJ2-1; a weak D match, TRBD2 (6 bases). V was pared by 3 bases and J by 2 bases, with 8 bases between. The CDR3 spans 14 residues. Germline V gene sequence: CDR1 LNHDA, CDR2 SQIVND (reference sequence). CDR3 region: CASSMPSAYNEQFF. The CDR3 DNA reads as TGTGCCAGTAGTATGCCTAGCGCCTACAATGAGCAGTTCTTC.

This clonotype was counted between two and nine times. V gene TRBV6-2 or TRBV6-3 combines with J gene TRBJ2-7; D call uncertain. The CDR3 runs 12 residues. Germline CDR1 is MNHEY and CDR2 is SVGEGT. Between the trimmed V and J ends, which lost 7 bases and 7 bases, there was a span of 14 bases. CDR3 nucleotide sequence: TGTGCCAGCACGGACCGACAATTAGAGCAGTACTTC. Encoded protein: CASTDRQLEQYF.

This clonotype was detected only a few times. The chain combines TRBV7-9 with TRBJ2-7, with 7 bases matching TRBD1. The CDR3 consists of 15 residues. Germline CDR1 is SEHNR and CDR2 is FQNEAQ (reference sequence). Unmatched junction bases numbered 11, after V lost 4 bases and J lost 5 bases. CDR3 region: CASSSPRGPFHEQYF. The DNA of the CDR3 is TGTGCCAGCAGCTCTCCTAGGGGGCCGTTCCACGAGCAGTACTTC.